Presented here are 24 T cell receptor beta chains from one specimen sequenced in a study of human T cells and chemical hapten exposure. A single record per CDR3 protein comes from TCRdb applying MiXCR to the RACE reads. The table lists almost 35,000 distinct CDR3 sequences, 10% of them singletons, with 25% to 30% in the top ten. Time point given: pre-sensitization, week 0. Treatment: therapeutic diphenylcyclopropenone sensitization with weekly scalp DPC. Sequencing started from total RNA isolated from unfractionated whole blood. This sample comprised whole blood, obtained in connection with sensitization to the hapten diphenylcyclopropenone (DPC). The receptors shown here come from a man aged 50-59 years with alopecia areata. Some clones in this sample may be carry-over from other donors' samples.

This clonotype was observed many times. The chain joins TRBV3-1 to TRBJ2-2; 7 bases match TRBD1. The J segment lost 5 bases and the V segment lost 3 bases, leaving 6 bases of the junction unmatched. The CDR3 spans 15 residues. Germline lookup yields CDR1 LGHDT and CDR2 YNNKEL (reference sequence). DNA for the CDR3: TGTGCCAGCAGCCAGGGGGACAGAGATACCGGGGAGCTGTTTTTT. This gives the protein CASSQGDRDTGELFF.

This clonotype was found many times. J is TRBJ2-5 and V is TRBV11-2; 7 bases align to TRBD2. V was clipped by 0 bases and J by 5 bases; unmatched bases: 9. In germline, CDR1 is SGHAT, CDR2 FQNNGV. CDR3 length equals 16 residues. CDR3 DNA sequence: TGTGCCAGCAGCTTAGATATTGGTAGCGGGTTGGAGACCCAGTACTTC. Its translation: CASSLDIGSGLETQYF.

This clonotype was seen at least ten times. DNA for the CDR3: TGTGCCAGTAGCTCCTGGAGCTCTGGGGCCAACGTCCTGACTTTC. Translating gives CASSSWSSGANVLTF. The V call is TRBV19, the J call TRBJ2-6, with unresolved D. CDR1 is LNHDA and CDR2 is SQIVND in the germline V gene (reference sequence). V lost 6 bases, J lost 0 bases, and 9 bases lay in between. The CDR3 sequence is 15 residues long.

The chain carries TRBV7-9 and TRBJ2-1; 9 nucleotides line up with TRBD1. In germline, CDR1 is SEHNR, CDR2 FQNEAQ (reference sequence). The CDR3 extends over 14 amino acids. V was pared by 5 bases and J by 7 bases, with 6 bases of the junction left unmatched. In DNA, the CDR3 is TGTGCCAGCAGCCCACAGGGGGCCCGGAATGAGCAGTTCTTC. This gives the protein CASSPQGARNEQFF.

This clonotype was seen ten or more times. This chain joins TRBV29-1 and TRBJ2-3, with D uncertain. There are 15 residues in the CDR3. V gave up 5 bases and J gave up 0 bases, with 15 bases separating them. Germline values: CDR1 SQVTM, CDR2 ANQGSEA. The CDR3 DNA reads TGCAGCGTTCATCTCGGAACGATTAGCACAGATACGCAGTATTTT. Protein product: CSVHLGTISTDTQYF.

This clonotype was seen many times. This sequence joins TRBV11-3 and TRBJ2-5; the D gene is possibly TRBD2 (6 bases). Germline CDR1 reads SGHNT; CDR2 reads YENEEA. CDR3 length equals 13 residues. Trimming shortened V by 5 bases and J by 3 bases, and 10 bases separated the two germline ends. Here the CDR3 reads CASSPSGEETQYF. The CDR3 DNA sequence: TGTGCCAGCAGCCCGTCGGGGGAAGAGACCCAGTACTTC. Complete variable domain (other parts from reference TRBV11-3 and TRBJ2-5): EAGVVQSPRYKIIEKKQPVAFWCNPISGHNTLYWYLQNLGQGPELLIRYENEEAVDDSQLPKDRFSAERLKGVDSTLKIQPAELGDSAVYLCASSPSGEETQYFGPGTRLLVL.

The CDR3 loop is CASSLGGDSSYNEQFF. The DNA of the CDR3 is TGTGCCAGCAGCTTAGGAGGGGACAGCTCCTACAATGAGCAGTTCTTC. This chain connects TRBV7-7 to TRBJ2-1, with 7 bases lining up with TRBD1. The CDR3 totals 16 residues. After removal of 1 base from V and 0 bases from J, the junction contained 3 bases not matched to a gene. The V gene's germline CDR1 is SSHAT and CDR2 FNYEAQ (reference sequence).

CDR3 in DNA: TGTGCCAGCTCACCCGGACAGGATTTTTATCAGCCCCAGCATTTT. It encodes CASSPGQDFYQPQHF. This sequence joins TRBV18 and TRBJ1-5, with TRBD1 matching 7 bases. Germline CDR1 KGHSH, CDR2 LQKENI. V lost 3 bases to trimming and J lost 5 bases; unmatched junction nucleotides: 7. This CDR3 is built from 15 residues.

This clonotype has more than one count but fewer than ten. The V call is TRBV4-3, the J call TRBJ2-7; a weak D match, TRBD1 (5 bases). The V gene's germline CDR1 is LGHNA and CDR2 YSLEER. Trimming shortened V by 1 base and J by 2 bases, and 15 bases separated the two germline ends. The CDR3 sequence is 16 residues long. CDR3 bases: TGCGCCAGCAGCCAAGGAATAGGGGAAGGGACCTACGAGCAGTACTTC. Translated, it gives CASSQGIGEGTYEQYF.

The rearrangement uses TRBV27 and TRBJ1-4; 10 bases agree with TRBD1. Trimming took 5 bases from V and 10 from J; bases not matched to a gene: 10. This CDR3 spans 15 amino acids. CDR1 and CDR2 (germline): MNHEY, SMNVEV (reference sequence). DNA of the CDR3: TGTGCCAGCAGTACGTGGGACAGGGGAAAAAGAAAACTGTTTTTT. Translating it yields CASSTWDRGKRKLFF.

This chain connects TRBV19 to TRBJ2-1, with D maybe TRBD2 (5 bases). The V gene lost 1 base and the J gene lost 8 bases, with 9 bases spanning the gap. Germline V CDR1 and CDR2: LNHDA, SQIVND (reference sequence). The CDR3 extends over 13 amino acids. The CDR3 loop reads CASSIGERYEQFF. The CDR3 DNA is TGTGCCAGTAGTATAGGGGAGCGCTATGAGCAGTTCTTC.

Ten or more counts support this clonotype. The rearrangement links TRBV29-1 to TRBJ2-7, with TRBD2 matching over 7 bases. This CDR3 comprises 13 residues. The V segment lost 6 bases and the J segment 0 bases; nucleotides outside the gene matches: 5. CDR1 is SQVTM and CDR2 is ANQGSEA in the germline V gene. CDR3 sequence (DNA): TGCAGCGTGGTAGCGGGCAGCTCCTACGAGCAGTACTTC. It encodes CSVVAGSSYEQYF.

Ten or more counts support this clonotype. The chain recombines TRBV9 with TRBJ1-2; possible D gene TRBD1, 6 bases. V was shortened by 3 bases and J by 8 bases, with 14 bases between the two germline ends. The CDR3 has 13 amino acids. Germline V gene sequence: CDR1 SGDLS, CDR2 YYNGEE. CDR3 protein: CASSAQGMGGYTF. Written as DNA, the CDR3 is TGTGCCAGCAGCGCACAGGGAATGGGCGGCTACACCTTC.

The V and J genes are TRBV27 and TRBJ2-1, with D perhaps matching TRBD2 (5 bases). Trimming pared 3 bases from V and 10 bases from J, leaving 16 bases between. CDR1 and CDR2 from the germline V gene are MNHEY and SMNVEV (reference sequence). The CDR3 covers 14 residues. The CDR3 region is CASSFGQAGREQFF. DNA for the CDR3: TGTGCCAGCAGTTTTGGGCAGGCGGGTCGAGAGCAGTTCTTC.

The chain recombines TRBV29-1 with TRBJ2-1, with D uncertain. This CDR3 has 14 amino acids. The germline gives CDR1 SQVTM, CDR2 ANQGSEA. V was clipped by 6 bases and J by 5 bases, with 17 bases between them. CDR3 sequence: CSVADGRLHNEQFF. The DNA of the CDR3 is TGCAGCGTCGCCGACGGACGGCTACACAATGAGCAGTTCTTC.

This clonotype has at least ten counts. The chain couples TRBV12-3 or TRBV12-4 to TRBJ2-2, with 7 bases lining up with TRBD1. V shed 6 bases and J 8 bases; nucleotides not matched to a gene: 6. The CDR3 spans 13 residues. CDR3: CASRGQNAGELFF. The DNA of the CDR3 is TGTGCCAGCAGGGGACAGAATGCGGGGGAGCTGTTTTTT.

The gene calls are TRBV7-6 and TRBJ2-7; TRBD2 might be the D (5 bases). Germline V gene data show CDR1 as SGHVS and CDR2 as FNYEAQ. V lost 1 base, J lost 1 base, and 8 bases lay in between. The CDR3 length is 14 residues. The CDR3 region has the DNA TGTGCCAGCAGCTTAGACAGACTATCCTACGAGCAGTACTTC. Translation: CASSLDRLSYEQYF.

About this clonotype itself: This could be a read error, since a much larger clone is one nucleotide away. The CDR3 DNA reads as TGTGTCAGCTCACCTGGCGGGACTGCCACTGAGCAGTTCTTC. It translates to CVSSPGGTATEQFF. This sequence joins TRBV18 and TRBJ2-1, with D possibly TRBD2 on 6 matching bases. This CDR3 is built from 14 residues. Germline V gene lookup returns CDR1 KGHSH and CDR2 LQKENI.

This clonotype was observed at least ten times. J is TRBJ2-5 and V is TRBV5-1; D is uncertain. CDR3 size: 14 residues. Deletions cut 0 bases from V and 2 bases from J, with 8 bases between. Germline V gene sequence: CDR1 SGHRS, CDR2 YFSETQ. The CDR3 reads CASSLEPTQETQYF. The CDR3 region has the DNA TGCGCCAGCAGCTTGGAGCCTACACAAGAGACCCAGTACTTC. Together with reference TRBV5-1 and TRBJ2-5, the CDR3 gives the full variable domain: KAGVTQTPRYLIKTRGQQVTLSCSPISGHRSVSWYQQTPGQGLQFLFEYFSETQRNKGNFPGRFSGRQFSNSRSEMNVSTLELGDSALYLCASSLEPTQETQYFGPGTRLLVL.

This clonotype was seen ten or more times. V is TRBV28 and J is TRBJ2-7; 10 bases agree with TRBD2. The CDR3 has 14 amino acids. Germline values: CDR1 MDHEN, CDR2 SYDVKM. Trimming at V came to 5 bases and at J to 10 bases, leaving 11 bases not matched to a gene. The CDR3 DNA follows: TGTGCCAGCAGTGATCCGGGACTAGCGATTCTCCAGTACTTC. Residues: CASSDPGLAILQYF. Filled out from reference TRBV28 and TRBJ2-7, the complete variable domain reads DVKVTQSSRYLVKRTGEKVFLECVQDMDHENMFWYRQDPGLGLRLIYFSYDVKMKEKGDIPEGYSVSREKKERFSLILESASTNQTSMYLCASSDPGLAILQYFGPGTRLTVT.

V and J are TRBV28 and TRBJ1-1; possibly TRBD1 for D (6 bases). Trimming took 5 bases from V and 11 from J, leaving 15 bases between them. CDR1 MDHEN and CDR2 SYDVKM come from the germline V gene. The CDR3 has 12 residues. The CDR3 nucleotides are TGTGCCAGCAGTACAACAGGGAGGGAGGCTTTCTTT. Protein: CASSTTGREAFF. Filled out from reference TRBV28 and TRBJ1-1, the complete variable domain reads DVKVTQSSRYLVKRTGEKVFLECVQDMDHENMFWYRQDPGLGLRLIYFSYDVKMKEKGDIPEGYSVSREKKERFSLILESASTNQTSMYLCASSTTGREAFFGQGTRLTVV.

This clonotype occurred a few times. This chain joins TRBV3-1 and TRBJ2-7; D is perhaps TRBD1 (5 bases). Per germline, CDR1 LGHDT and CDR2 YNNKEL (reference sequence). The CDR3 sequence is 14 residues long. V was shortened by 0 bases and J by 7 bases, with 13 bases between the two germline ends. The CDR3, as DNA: TGTGCCAGCAGCCAAGACAGGGCACAAGGGGAGCAGTACTTC. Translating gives CASSQDRAQGEQYF.

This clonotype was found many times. CDR3 bases: TGTGCCAGCAGCCAAGGTATAACAGGGGGTCGCAACGAGCAGTACTTC. Amino acids: CASSQGITGGRNEQYF. This chain links TRBV3-1 with TRBJ2-7; 8 bases match TRBD1. The germline V gene has CDR1 LGHDT and CDR2 YNNKEL (reference sequence). The CDR3 is made up of 16 amino acids. V shed 1 base and J 5 bases; nucleotides not matched to a gene: 10.

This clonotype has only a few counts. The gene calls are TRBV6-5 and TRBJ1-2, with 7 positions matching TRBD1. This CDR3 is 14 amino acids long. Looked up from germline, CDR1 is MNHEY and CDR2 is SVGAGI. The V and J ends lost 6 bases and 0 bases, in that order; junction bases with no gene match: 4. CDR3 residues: CASRPDRANYGYTF. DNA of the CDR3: TGTGCCAGCAGACCCGACAGGGCTAACTATGGCTACACCTTC.